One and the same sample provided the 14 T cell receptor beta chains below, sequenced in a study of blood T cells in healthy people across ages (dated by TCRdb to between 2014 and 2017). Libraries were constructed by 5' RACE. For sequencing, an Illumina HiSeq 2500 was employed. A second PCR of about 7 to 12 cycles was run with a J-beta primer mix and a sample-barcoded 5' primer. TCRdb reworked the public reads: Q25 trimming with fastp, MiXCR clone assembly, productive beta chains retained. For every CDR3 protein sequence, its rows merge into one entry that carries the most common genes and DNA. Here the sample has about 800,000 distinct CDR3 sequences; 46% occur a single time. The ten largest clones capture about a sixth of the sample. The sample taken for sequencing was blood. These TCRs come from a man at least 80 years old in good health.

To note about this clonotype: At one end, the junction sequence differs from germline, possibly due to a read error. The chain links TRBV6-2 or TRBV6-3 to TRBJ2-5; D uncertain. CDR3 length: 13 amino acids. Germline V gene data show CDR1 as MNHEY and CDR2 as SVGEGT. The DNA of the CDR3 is TGTGTCAGCAGTTATGTGTACCAAGAGACCCAGTACTTC. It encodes CVSSYVYQETQYF.

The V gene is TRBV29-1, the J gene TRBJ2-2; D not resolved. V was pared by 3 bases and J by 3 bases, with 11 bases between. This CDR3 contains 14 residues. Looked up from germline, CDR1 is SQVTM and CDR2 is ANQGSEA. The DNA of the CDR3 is TGCAGCGTTGATGTAGACGTCGACACCGGGGAGCTGTTTTTT. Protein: CSVDVDVDTGELFF.

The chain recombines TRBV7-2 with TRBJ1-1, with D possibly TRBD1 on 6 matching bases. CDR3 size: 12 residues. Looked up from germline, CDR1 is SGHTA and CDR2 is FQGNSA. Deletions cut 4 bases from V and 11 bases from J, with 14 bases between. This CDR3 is CASSSWGAGAFF. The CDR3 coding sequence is TGTGCCAGCAGCTCGTGGGGGGCGGGCGCTTTCTTT.

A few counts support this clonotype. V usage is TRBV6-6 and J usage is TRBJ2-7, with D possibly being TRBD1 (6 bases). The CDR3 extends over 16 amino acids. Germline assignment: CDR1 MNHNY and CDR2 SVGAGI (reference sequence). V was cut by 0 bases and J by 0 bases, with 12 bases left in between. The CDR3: CASSYSRQGSSYEQYF. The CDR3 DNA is TGTGCCAGCAGTTACTCCAGGCAGGGGAGCTCCTACGAGCAGTACTTC.

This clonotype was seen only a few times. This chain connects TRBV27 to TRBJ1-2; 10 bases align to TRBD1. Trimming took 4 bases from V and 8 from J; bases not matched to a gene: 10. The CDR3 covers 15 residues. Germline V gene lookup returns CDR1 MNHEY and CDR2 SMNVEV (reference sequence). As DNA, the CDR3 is TGTGCCAGCAGTTCCTCACCGGGACAGGGGCGCGGCTACACCTTC. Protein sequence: CASSSSPGQGRGYTF.

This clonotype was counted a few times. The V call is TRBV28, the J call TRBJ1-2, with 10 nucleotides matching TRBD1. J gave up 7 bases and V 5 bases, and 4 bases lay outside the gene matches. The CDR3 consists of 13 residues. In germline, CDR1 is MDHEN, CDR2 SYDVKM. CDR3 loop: CASSRQGASGYTF. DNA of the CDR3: TGTGCCAGCAGTCGACAGGGGGCCAGTGGCTACACCTTC.

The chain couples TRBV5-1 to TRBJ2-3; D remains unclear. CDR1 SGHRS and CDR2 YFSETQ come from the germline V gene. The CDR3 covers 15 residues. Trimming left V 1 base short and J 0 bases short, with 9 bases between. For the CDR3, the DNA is TGCGCCAGCAGCTTGACCGACCCAAGCACAGATACGCAGTATTTT. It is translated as CASSLTDPSTDTQYF.

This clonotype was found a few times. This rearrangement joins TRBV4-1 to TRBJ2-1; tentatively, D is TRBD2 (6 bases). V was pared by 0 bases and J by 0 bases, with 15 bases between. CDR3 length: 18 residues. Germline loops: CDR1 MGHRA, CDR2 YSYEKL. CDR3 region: CASSQDLFAGSSYNEQFF. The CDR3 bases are TGCGCCAGCAGCCAAGATCTGTTTGCGGGAAGCTCCTACAATGAGCAGTTCTTC.

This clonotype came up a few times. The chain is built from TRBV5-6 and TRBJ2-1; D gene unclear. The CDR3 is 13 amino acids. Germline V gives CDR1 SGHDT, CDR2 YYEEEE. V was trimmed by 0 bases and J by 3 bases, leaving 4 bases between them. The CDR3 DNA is TGTGCCAGCAGCTTGGTTCACTACAATGAGCAGTTCTTC. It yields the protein CASSLVHYNEQFF.

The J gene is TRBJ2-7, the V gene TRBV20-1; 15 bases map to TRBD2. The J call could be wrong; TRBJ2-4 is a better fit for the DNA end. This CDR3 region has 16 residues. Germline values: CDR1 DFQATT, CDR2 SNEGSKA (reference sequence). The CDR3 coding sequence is TGCAGTGCTGGAACCGGGACTAGCGGGAGGAAAAACATTCAGTACTTC. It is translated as CSAGTGTSGRKNIQYF.

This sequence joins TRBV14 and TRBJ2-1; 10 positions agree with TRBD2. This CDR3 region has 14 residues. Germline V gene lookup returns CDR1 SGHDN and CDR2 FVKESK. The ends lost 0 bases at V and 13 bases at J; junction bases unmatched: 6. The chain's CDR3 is CASSQDSLAGAQFF. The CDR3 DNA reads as TGTGCCAGCAGCCAAGATAGTCTAGCGGGAGCTCAGTTCTTC.

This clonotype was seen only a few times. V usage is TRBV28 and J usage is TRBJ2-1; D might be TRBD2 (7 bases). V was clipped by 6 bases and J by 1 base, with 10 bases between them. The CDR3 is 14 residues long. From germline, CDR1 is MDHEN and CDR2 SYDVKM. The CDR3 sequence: CASRRGGSYNEQFF. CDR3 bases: TGTGCCAGCAGGAGGGGGGGATCCTACAATGAGCAGTTCTTC.

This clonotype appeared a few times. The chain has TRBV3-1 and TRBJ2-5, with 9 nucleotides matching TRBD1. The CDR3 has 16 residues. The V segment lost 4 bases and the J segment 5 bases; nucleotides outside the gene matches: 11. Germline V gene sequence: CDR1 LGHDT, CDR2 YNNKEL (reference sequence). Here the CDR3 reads CASSPAGTGNTETQYF. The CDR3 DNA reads TGTGCCAGCAGCCCTGCCGGGACAGGGAATACCGAGACCCAGTACTTC.

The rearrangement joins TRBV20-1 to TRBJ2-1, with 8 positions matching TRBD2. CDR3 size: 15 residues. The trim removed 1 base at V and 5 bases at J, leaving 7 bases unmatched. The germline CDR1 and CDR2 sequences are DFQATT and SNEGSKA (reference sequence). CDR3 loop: CSARGAGVGHNEQFF. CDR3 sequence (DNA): TGCAGTGCTAGAGGAGCGGGAGTCGGGCACAATGAGCAGTTCTTC.